The source of this T cell receptor beta chain is a study of T cell responses to AZD1222 COVID-19 vaccine. Study-level information: Analysis merged second doses at about 4 or about 12 weeks.

Germline V gene sequence: CDR1 MNHEY, CDR2 SVGAGI. CDR3 length: 16 residues. The V end lost 0 bases, the J end lost 5 bases, and 17 bases lay between the germline ends. Sequencing used immunoSEQ multiplex PCR; TCRdb keeps in-frame clones, though not all of them. The sample records about 180,000 clones, about 86% being singletons. The starting material was peripheral blood, obtained on day 0 of AZD1222 vaccination. This clonotype was sampled from an adult in good health. V is TRBV6-5 and J is TRBJ2-7; either TRBD1 or TRBD2 may supply D (5 bases each). In DNA form, the CDR3 reads TGTGCCAGCAGTTACTCGGTGACAGCGAGGGCCGACGAGCAGTACTTC. Residues: CASSYSVTARADEQYF.